This T cell receptor (beta chain) was sequenced in a study of cytomegalovirus exposure and HLA in healthy donors. PCR employed 60 Vbeta and 13 Jbeta primers. Clones were sequenced by immunoSEQ multiplex PCR, and TCRdb holds only the in-frame ones, with some missing. Among about 110,000 clones, over 60% were seen once, and the ten largest hold around 4%. The CDR3 loop spans 13 amino acids. The V and J ends lost 5 bases and 1 base respectively, with 6 bases between them. Germline V gives CDR1 SEHNR, CDR2 FQNEAQ (reference sequence). Sequencing was carried out using PBMCs. The receptor was isolated from a male donor in good health and CMV-seronegative. The rearrangement joins TRBV7-9 to TRBJ2-4; D gene ambiguous. The CDR3 DNA reads as TGTGCCAGCAGCCCTTCTGCCAAAAACATTCAGTACTTC. Protein: CASSPSAKNIQYF.